This TCR beta chain is from a study of cytomegalovirus exposure and HLA in healthy donors. PCR used 60 Vbeta primers and 13 Jbeta primers. The assay was immunoSEQ multiplex PCR, and TCRdb's table has in-frame clones only and misses some. This table holds over 130,000 clones, about 79% found once. The length of the CDR3 is 15 residues. The V and J ends lost 5 bases and 6 bases, in that order; junction bases with no gene match: 7. CDR1 is MDHEN, CDR2 SYDVKM, per germline. This clonotype originated in a male donor in good health and CMV-seronegative. The V call is TRBV28, the J call TRBJ2-1, with 10 bases lining up with TRBD2. Sequencing used PBMCs. CDR3: CASSEREGHFNEQFF. The CDR3 region has the DNA TGTGCCAGCAGTGAGCGGGAGGGCCACTTCAATGAGCAGTTCTTC.